The 15 T cell receptor beta chains listed next were all sequenced from one sample in a study of neurological immune-mediated disorders. TCRdb recomputed calls from the 5' RACE reads with MiXCR, one row per CDR3 protein. The sample consists of approximately 30,000 distinct CDR3 sequences, about 12% of them appearing once. Time point defined: longitudinal time-point 2. What was sequenced was PBMCs. These receptor sequences come from a woman between 40 and 50 years old in good health.

This clonotype was seen ten or more times. The chain employs TRBV10-2 and TRBJ2-3; D might be TRBD2 (6 bases). Germline lookup yields CDR1 WSHSY and CDR2 SAAADI. CDR3 size: 13 residues. Between the trimmed V and J ends, which lost 6 bases and 6 bases, there was a span of 13 bases. This CDR3 is CASSTDYWDTQYF. The CDR3 nucleotides are TGCGCCAGCAGCACGGACTACTGGGATACGCAGTATTTT.

This clonotype has ten or more counts. This chain uses TRBV12-3 or TRBV12-4 with TRBJ2-1; D is perhaps TRBD2 (6 bases). The CDR3 is 14 amino acids. The V end was cut by 5 bases, the J end by 5 bases, with 13 bases between. CDR3 region: CASSPLAVDNEQFF. The CDR3 DNA reads as TGTGCCAGCAGTCCGTTAGCGGTTGACAATGAGCAGTTCTTC.

This clonotype rates as medium-sized (0.01 to 0.1%). The chain links TRBV20-1 to TRBJ1-2; D is unresolved. V lost 4 bases to trimming and J lost 5 bases, with 8 bases between them. CDR1 is DFQATT and CDR2 is SNEGSKA in the germline V gene (reference sequence). The CDR3 runs 11 residues. CDR3 sequence: CSATESYGYTF. CDR3 DNA sequence: TGCAGTGCTACCGAAAGTTATGGCTACACCTTC.

This clonotype has at least ten counts. The J gene is TRBJ1-1, the V gene TRBV5-5; D call uncertain. This CDR3 spans 14 amino acids. The V gene's germline CDR1 is SGHKS and CDR2 YYEKEE (reference sequence). V lost 2 bases and J 5 bases, leaving 13 bases between the germline ends. CDR3 protein: CASSLPYSGTEAFF. The CDR3 DNA reads TGTGCCAGCAGCTTACCTTATAGCGGGACTGAAGCTTTCTTT. Full variable domain (outside the CDR3, taken from reference TRBV5-5 and TRBJ1-1): DAGVTQSPTHLIKTRGQQVTLRCSPISGHKSVSWYQQVLGQGPQFIFQYYEKEERGRGNFPDRFSARQFPNYSSELNVNALLLGDSALYLCASSLPYSGTEAFFGQGTRLTVV.

In this sample, this clonotype turned up many times. V and J are TRBV7-2 and TRBJ2-3; 11 bases align to TRBD2. This CDR3 spans 15 amino acids. Germline V gene lookup returns CDR1 SGHTA and CDR2 FQGNSA. Losses at the gene ends were 5 bases for V and 6 bases for J; bases not matched to a gene: 7. The CDR3 loop is CASSRLAGNMDTQYF. Here the CDR3 DNA reads TGTGCCAGCAGCCGACTAGCGGGGAATATGGATACGCAGTATTTT.

This clonotype occurred many times. The CDR3 region is CASSFSGGARNEQFF. The CDR3, as DNA: TGTGCCAGCAGCTTTAGCGGGGGGGCTAGAAATGAGCAGTTCTTC. The chain has TRBV7-3 and TRBJ2-1; TRBD2 matches 11 bases. Germline V gene data show CDR1 as SGHTA and CDR2 as FQGTGA. Germline trimming cut 3 bases from V and 7 bases from J; bases unmatched to any gene: 5. The CDR3 length is 15 residues. The full variable domain, completed using reference TRBV7-3 and TRBJ2-1, is GAGVSQTPSNKVTEKGKYVELRCDPISGHTALYWYRQSLGQGPEFLIYFQGTGAADDSGLPNDRFFAVRPEGSVSTLKIQRTERGDSAVYLCASSFSGGARNEQFFGPGTRLTVL.

There are many counts of this clonotype. This chain links TRBV20-1 with TRBJ1-3; TRBD1 might be the D (6 bases). V lost 8 bases to trimming and J lost 3 bases, with 11 bases between them. Looked up from germline, CDR1 is DFQATT and CDR2 is SNEGSKA (reference sequence). CDR3 length: 12 amino acids. The CDR3 coding sequence is TGCAGTACCAGGGGTTATGGAAACACCATATATTTT. It encodes CSTRGYGNTIYF.

The rearrangement uses TRBV27 and TRBJ1-2, with TRBD1 matching 9 bases. The CDR3 sequence is 14 residues long. Per germline, CDR1 MNHEY and CDR2 SMNVEV (reference sequence). V shed 3 bases and J 4 bases; nucleotides not matched to a gene: 3. CDR3 bases: TGTGCCAGCAGTTTTGGGACAGGGAGCTATGGCTACACCTTC. It yields the protein CASSFGTGSYGYTF.

This clonotype was seen many times. The chain combines TRBV6-1 with TRBJ2-5; D uncertain. CDR3 length equals 13 residues. Germline CDR1 reads MNHNS; CDR2 reads SASEGT. V lost 5 bases to trimming and J lost 5 bases, with 12 bases between them. CDR3 DNA: TGTGCCAGCAGTCCAAGGCGATGGGAGACCCAGTACTTC. It codes for CASSPRRWETQYF.

This clonotype has at least ten counts. This chain joins TRBV5-1 and TRBJ2-7, with TRBD2 identical over 13 bases. This CDR3 is built from 15 residues. In germline, CDR1 is SGHRS, CDR2 YFSETQ. V was clipped by 5 bases and J by 3 bases; unmatched bases: 5. This CDR3 is CASRQGLAGDYEQYF. CDR3 nucleotide sequence: TGCGCCAGCAGACAAGGACTAGCGGGAGACTACGAGCAGTACTTC.

This clonotype was counted at least ten times. The chain uses TRBV9 and TRBJ2-3, with 9 bases matching TRBD1. Trimming at V came to 4 bases and at J to 4 bases, leaving 7 bases not matched to a gene. CDR3 length: 15 amino acids. Germline lookup yields CDR1 SGDLS and CDR2 YYNGEE. CDR3 sequence: CASSMGGQGPDTQYF. CDR3 coding DNA: TGTGCCAGCAGCATGGGGGGACAGGGCCCAGATACGCAGTATTTT. Full variable domain (outside the CDR3, taken from reference TRBV9 and TRBJ2-3): DSGVTQTPKHLITATGQRVTLRCSPRSGDLSVYWYQQSLDQGLQFLIQYYNGEERAKGNILERFSAQQFPDLHSELNLSSLELGDSALYFCASSMGGQGPDTQYFGPGTRLTVL.

This clonotype was observed many times. The chain employs TRBV10-3 and TRBJ1-2, with D hard to call. Germline values: CDR1 ENHRY, CDR2 SYGVKD. Trimming removed 0 bases at V and 3 bases at J, with 17 bases between. The CDR3 has 17 residues. For the CDR3, the DNA is TGTGCCATCAGTGAGTCCGGACTGGGATTGTGGGACTATGGCTACACCTTC. It yields the protein CAISESGLGLWDYGYTF.

This clonotype appeared a few times. This chain joins TRBV10-3 and TRBJ1-2; D might be TRBD1 (6 bases). CDR3 size: 15 residues. V was cut by 10 bases and J by 4 bases, with 22 bases left in between. Germline lookup yields CDR1 ENHRY and CDR2 SYGVKD. The CDR3 DNA reads TGTGCCACCCGGGGGGCAGACGAGTCCCCCTATGGCTACACCTTC. Residues: CATRGADESPYGYTF.

This clonotype was detected many times. V usage is TRBV12-3 or TRBV12-4 and J usage is TRBJ1-1; D perhaps matches TRBD1 (5 bases). The CDR3 is 14 residues long. Trimming stripped 5 bases from V and 1 base from J, with 11 bases between. CDR3 sequence reads: CASSPGGTNTEAFF. The CDR3 bases are TGTGCCAGCAGTCCGGGGGGAACGAACACTGAAGCTTTCTTT.

This clonotype was counted at least ten times. J is TRBJ2-5 and V is TRBV5-1; 8 bases are shared with TRBD2. The CDR3 is 13 amino acids. Germline lookup yields CDR1 SGHRS and CDR2 YFSETQ. After removal of 3 bases from V and 5 bases from J, the junction contained 3 bases not matched to a gene. The CDR3 loop is CASSSPGGETQYF. The DNA for the CDR3 is TGCGCCAGCAGCTCCCCGGGGGGGGAGACCCAGTACTTC. Full variable domain (missing parts from reference TRBV5-1 and TRBJ2-5): KAGVTQTPRYLIKTRGQQVTLSCSPISGHRSVSWYQQTPGQGLQFLFEYFSETQRNKGNFPGRFSGRQFSNSRSEMNVSTLELGDSALYLCASSSPGGETQYFGPGTRLLVL.